Below, 21 T cell receptor beta chains from the same sample are listed, as sequenced in a study of cytomegalovirus exposure and HLA in healthy donors. With 60 Vbeta and 13 Jbeta primers, the PCR was carried out. Using immunoSEQ multiplex PCR, the repertoire was profiled, and TCRdb retains in-frame clones only, with some absent. The table records about 130,000 clones, roughly 69% of them present only once. Sequencing was performed on PBMCs. All receptors derive from a human donor in good health.

The rearrangement uses TRBV10-3 and TRBJ1-2; the match to TRBD1 covers 8 bases. The CDR3 runs to 15 residues. Germline V gene data show CDR1 as ENHRY and CDR2 as SYGVKD. V lost 7 bases to trimming and J lost 4 bases; unmatched junction nucleotides: 11. The CDR3 DNA follows: TGTGCCATCACCCGAGAGGGGACAGGCAGCTATGGCTACACCTTC. Amino acid sequence: CAITREGTGSYGYTF.

This clone was counted only a few times. CDR3 nucleotide sequence: TGTGCCAGCAGCGTGGGCAACACAGATACGCAGTATTTT. Translated: CASSVGNTDTQYF. V is TRBV9 and J is TRBJ2-3; no clear D. The length of the CDR3 is 13 residues. The germline V gene encodes CDR1 SGDLS and CDR2 YYNGEE. Trimming removed 2 bases at V and 2 bases at J, with 6 bases between.

This clone was seen more than once but under ten times. V is TRBV27 and J is TRBJ2-5; 9 bases align to TRBD1. This CDR3 is built from 15 residues. Germline CDR1 is MNHEY and CDR2 is SMNVEV (reference sequence). The junction had 2 bases not matched to a gene; V was cut back by 3 bases and J by 0 bases. CDR3 sequence: CASSFGTGYQETQYF. The CDR3 DNA reads TGTGCCAGCAGTTTCGGGACAGGGTACCAAGAGACCCAGTACTTC.

The chain employs TRBV5-6 and TRBJ1-2, with a tentative D call TRBD1 (5 bases). This CDR3 contains 12 residues. Trimming took off 2 bases at V and 6 bases at J, with 8 bases between the two ends. Germline V gives CDR1 SGHDT, CDR2 YYEEEE. CDR3 DNA: TGTGCCAGCAGCTTTGGAGGGGATGGCTACACCTTC. This codes for CASSFGGDGYTF.

The V gene is TRBV7-9, the J gene TRBJ2-7; D gene unclear. The CDR3 has 16 residues. Per the germline V gene, CDR1 is SEHNR and CDR2 is FQNEAQ (reference sequence). Trimming shortened V by 7 bases and J by 3 bases, and 22 bases separated the two germline ends. CDR3 DNA sequence: TGTGCCAGCACCAATCTGGTGGGTGCCTCGGGCTACGAGCAGTACTTC. Its protein is CASTNLVGASGYEQYF.

This clone was counted a few times. This rearrangement joins TRBV5-1 to TRBJ2-7; D remains ambiguous. There are 12 residues in the CDR3. CDR1 and CDR2 (germline): SGHRS, YFSETQ. V was clipped by 3 bases and J by 3 bases, with 7 bases between them. CDR3 nucleotide sequence: TGCGCCAGCAGCTCCGAGTACTACGAGCAGTACTTC. Translation gives CASSSEYYEQYF.

V is TRBV30 and J is TRBJ2-7; 8 positions agree with TRBD1. The CDR3 consists of 13 residues. Per the germline V gene, CDR1 is GTSNPN and CDR2 is SVGIG (reference sequence). The V segment lost 3 bases and the J segment 2 bases; nucleotides outside the gene matches: 3. CDR3 bases: TGTGCCTGGAGGGACAGGGCGGCCTACGAGCAGTACTTC. Translated: CAWRDRAAYEQYF.

This sequence joins TRBV12-2 and TRBJ1-1; the table's D call, TRBD1, has no DNA check behind it. TRBV12-2 is a pseudogene locus. This CDR3 spans 18 amino acids. CDR3 sequence (DNA): TGTGCAAGTCGCTCTTCTTCCCCGGGACAGGGGGCAGCAACTGAAGCTTTCTTT. Its translation: CASRSSSPGQGAATEAFF.

V and J are TRBV20-1 and TRBJ2-5, with D unclear. The CDR3 covers 11 residues. Trimming stripped 3 bases from V and 3 bases from J, with 5 bases between. In germline, CDR1 is DFQATT, CDR2 SNEGSKA (reference sequence). CDR3 sequence (DNA): TGCAGTGCTAGTTTAGAAGAGACCCAGTACTTC. It is translated as CSASLEETQYF.

V and J are TRBV30 and TRBJ1-5; D gene uncertain. V gave up 2 bases and J gave up 0 bases, with 5 bases separating them. The CDR3 consists of 13 residues. Germline loops: CDR1 GTSNPN, CDR2 SVGIG (reference sequence). In nucleotides, the CDR3 is TGTGCCTGGAGTCAGTATAGCAATCAGCCCCAGCATTTT. Its translation is CAWSQYSNQPQHF.

This chain joins TRBV5-1 and TRBJ1-1; 8 positions match TRBD1. The CDR3 is 14 residues long. Looked up from germline, CDR1 is SGHRS and CDR2 is YFSETQ. J gave up 1 base and V 4 bases, and 3 bases lay outside the gene matches. CDR3 nucleotides: TGCGCCAGCAGCCACGGACAGGGGAACACTGAAGCTTTCTTT. Its protein product is CASSHGQGNTEAFF.

This rearrangement joins TRBV6-6 to TRBJ2-2, with a weak D call TRBD2 (6 bases). Looked up from germline, CDR1 is MNHNY and CDR2 is SVGAGI (reference sequence). The V end lost 0 bases, the J end lost 5 bases, and 10 bases lay between the germline ends. CDR3 length: 15 residues. CDR3 DNA sequence: TGTGCCAGCAGTTACTCTAGCGGCTTGACCGGGGAGCTGTTTTTT. Encoded protein: CASSYSSGLTGELFF.

The chain is built from TRBV7-2 and TRBJ1-3; D remains unclear. There are 16 residues in the CDR3. Trimming took off 1 base at V and 0 bases at J, with 10 bases between the two ends. Per germline, CDR1 SGHTA and CDR2 FQGNSA. The CDR3 nucleotides are TGTGCCAGCAGCTTAGTCCACATCTTCTCTGGAAACACCATATATTTT. As protein: CASSLVHIFSGNTIYF. The whole variable domain, filled in from reference TRBV7-2 and TRBJ1-3, reads GAGVSQSPSNKVTEKGKDVELRCDPISGHTALYWYRQSLGQGLEFLIYFQGNSAPDKSGLPSDRFSAERTGGSVSTLTIQRTQQEDSAVYLCASSLVHIFSGNTIYFGEGSWLTVV.

The J gene is TRBJ2-7, the V gene TRBV28; weak D call: TRBD2 (5 bases). CDR3 length equals 14 residues. Per germline, CDR1 MDHEN and CDR2 SYDVKM. The V end was cut by 8 bases, the J end by 0 bases, with 14 bases between. This CDR3 reads CASYPSDSSYEQYF. CDR3 sequence (DNA): TGTGCCAGCTACCCATCGGACTCCTCCTACGAGCAGTACTTC.

This clone occurred a few times. The gene calls are TRBV2 and TRBJ1-2, with D hard to call. The CDR3 runs 13 residues. The V end was cut by 3 bases, the J end by 2 bases, with 7 bases between. Germline CDR1 and CDR2: SNHLY and FYNNEI. The CDR3 DNA reads as TGTGCCAGCAGTGACAGGAGGAACTATGGCTACACCTTC. This gives the protein CASSDRRNYGYTF.

The chain couples TRBV5-4 to TRBJ2-5, with 8 bases that match TRBD1. This CDR3 contains 15 residues. Germline assignment: CDR1 SGHNT and CDR2 YYREEE (reference sequence). V shed 0 bases and J 5 bases; nucleotides not matched to a gene: 6. In nucleotides, the CDR3 is TGTGCCAGCAGCTTGGGGCAGGGGGCCTGGGAGACCCAGTACTTC. This gives the protein CASSLGQGAWETQYF.

The J gene is TRBJ2-1, the V gene TRBV7-3; 10 bases match TRBD2. Germline V gene data show CDR1 as SGHTA and CDR2 as FQGTGA. This CDR3 spans 16 amino acids. Trimming removed 1 base from V and 7 bases from J; junction bases left unmatched: 7. CDR3 bases: TGTGCCAGCAGCTTAATGCCTAGCGGGAGTTCGAATGAGCAGTTCTTC. This sequence encodes CASSLMPSGSSNEQFF.

This clone was counted only a few times. The rearrangement uses TRBV5-1 and TRBJ2-5, with 10 nucleotides matching TRBD2. J lost 7 bases, V lost 5 bases, and 11 bases had no gene match. CDR1 and CDR2 (germline): SGHRS, YFSETQ. The CDR3 consists of 15 residues. The CDR3 DNA is TGCGCCAGCAGTTCGAGCGGGGGGGTCGGTTGGACCCAGTACTTC. It yields the protein CASSSSGGVGWTQYF.

The gene calls are TRBV5-8 and TRBJ1-2; possibly TRBD1 for D (5 bases). In germline, CDR1 is SGHTS, CDR2 YDEGEE. The CDR3 spans 12 residues. Trimming shortened V by 4 bases and J by 8 bases, and 12 bases separated the two germline ends. The CDR3 DNA is TGTGCCAGCAGCCCTCCACGGACAGGCTACACCTTC. It encodes CASSPPRTGYTF. The entire variable domain, with the rest obtained from reference TRBV5-8 and TRBJ1-2, is as follows: EAGVTQSPTHLIKTRGQQATLRCSPISGHTSVYWYQQALGLGLQFLLWYDEGEERNRGNFPPRFSGRQFPNYSSELNVNALELEDSALYLCASSPPRTGYTFGSGTRLTVV.

The CDR3 here is CASSRGLALAEQYF. The CDR3 nucleotides read TGTGCCAGCAGCCGCGGACTAGCCCTTGCCGAGCAGTACTTC. This chain uses TRBV5-4 with TRBJ2-7, with 8 bases that match TRBD2. CDR1 SGHNT and CDR2 YYREEE come from the germline V gene (reference sequence). V was pared by 4 bases and J by 6 bases, with 9 bases of the junction left unmatched. This CDR3 is 14 amino acids long.

The chain uses TRBV11-3 and TRBJ2-2; 8 positions agree with TRBD1. The CDR3 spans 15 residues. The germline gives CDR1 SGHNT, CDR2 YENEEA. Trimming at V came to 5 bases and at J to 4 bases, leaving 6 bases not matched to a gene. The CDR3 loop reads CASSALGQGTGELFF. DNA of the CDR3: TGTGCCAGCAGCGCTCTTGGACAGGGCACCGGGGAGCTGTTTTTT.